The text below deals with one TCR beta chain. Here immunoSEQ multiplex PCR was the method, and the copy in TCRdb shows in-frame clones only, minus some. The table has under 150,000 clones, around nine tenths seen once. The data originate from a study of T cell responses to AZD1222 COVID-19 vaccine. The CDR3 has 14 amino acids. V shed 7 bases and J 3 bases; nucleotides not matched to a gene: 9. The V gene's germline CDR1 is SNHLY and CDR2 FYNNEI. Sequencing used peripheral blood, obtained 28 days after the second AZD1222 dose. V gene TRBV2 combines with J gene TRBJ2-7; TRBD2 matches at 7 bases. The source of this sequence is an adult who received the AZD1222 COVID-19 vaccine. CDR3 loop: CASKSAGTLYEQYF. The CDR3, as DNA: TGTGCCAGCAAATCAGCGGGAACCCTCTACGAGCAGTACTTC. The variable domain in full, completed from reference TRBV2 and TRBJ2-7, reads EPEVTQTPSHQVTQMGQEVILRCVPISNHLYFYWYRQILGQKVEFLVSFYNNEISEKSEIFDDQFSVERPDGSNFTLKIRSTKLEDSAMYFCASKSAGTLYEQYFGPGTRLTVT.